This TCR beta chain was documented in a study of Graves' ophthalmopathy and Graves' hyperthyroidism. For the study at large: Ophthalmopathy not arising within 18 months of follow-up defined hyperthyroidism as stable.

Trimming cost V 2 bases and J 0 bases; bases outside gene matches: 5. CDR3 length: 16 amino acids. Germline V gene lookup returns CDR1 MNHEY and CDR2 SVGAGI. Study-wide findings and caveats: Ophthalmopathy progression predictions by the model showed about 75% specificity and approximately 69% sensitivity. Most expanded clonotypes from thyroid (those above 0.001 frequency) were also found in blood. Ophthalmopathy and stable hyperthyroidism were discriminated by a 13-signature model, with over 85% sensitivity and 70% to 84% specificity.

RNA transcripts served as template for amplifying TCR beta CDR3 sequences. First-round RT-PCR with HTBI primers preceded a second-round multiplex PCR. TCRdb passed the multiplex PCR reads through MiXCR, listing each CDR3 protein once. The table has around 1,200,000 distinct CDR3 sequences, roughly two fifths seen once; the top ten hold around 10%. Note on this clonotype: Its antigen is as yet unknown.

Sequencing was performed on peripheral blood or thyroid tissue (not recorded which). The receptor was derived from an adult man with Graves' hyperthyroidism. The chain uses TRBV6-5 and TRBJ2-5; 8 positions match TRBD1. CDR3 amino acids: CASSYTDREYQETQYF. The CDR3 region has the DNA TGTGCCAGCAGTTACACGGACAGGGAGTACCAAGAGACCCAGTACTTC.